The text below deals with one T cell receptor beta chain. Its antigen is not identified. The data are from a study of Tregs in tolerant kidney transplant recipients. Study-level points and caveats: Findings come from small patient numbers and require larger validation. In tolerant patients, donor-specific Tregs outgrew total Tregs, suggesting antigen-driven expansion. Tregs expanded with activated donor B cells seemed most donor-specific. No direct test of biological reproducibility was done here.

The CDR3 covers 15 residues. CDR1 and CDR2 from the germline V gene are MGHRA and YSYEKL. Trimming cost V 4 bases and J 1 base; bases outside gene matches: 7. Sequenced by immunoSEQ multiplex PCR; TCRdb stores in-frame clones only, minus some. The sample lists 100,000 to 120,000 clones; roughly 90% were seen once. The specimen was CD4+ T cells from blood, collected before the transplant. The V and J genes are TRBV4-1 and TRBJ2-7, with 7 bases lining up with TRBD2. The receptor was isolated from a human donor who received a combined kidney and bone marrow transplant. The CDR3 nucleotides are TGCGCCAGCAGCCGCGCCCAGGGACTATCCTACGAGCAGTACTTC. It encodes CASSRAQGLSYEQYF.